The next 30 T cell receptor beta chains were all read from a single sample in a study of identical twins. TCRdb re-derived calls from the 5' RACE reads in MiXCR, one entry per CDR3 protein. This repertoire shows nearly 650,000 distinct CDR3 sequences, 7% to 7.5% found once; its top ten account for roughly 1.6%. These same records also appear under a second study, on yellow fever vaccine responses in identical twins.

Sample: PBMCs. These TCRs come from a woman aged 18-29 years in good health.

This clonotype was seen a few times. CDR3 sequence (DNA): TGTGCCAGCAGTTCCCCGAACAACTATGGCTACACCTTC. Amino acids: CASSSPNNYGYTF. This rearrangement joins TRBV27 to TRBJ1-2; D remains unclear. The CDR3 extends over 13 amino acids. V lost 4 bases to trimming and J lost 2 bases, with 8 bases between them. Germline V gene lookup returns CDR1 MNHEY and CDR2 SMNVEV (reference sequence).

Many counts were recorded for this clonotype. This chain joins TRBV4-1 and TRBJ1-1; the D gene is possibly TRBD1 (5 bases). Germline V gives CDR1 MGHRA, CDR2 YSYEKL. This CDR3 is built from 14 residues. V gave up 4 bases and J gave up 1 base, with 10 bases separating them. The CDR3 sequence is CASSRPTANTEAFF. Here the CDR3 DNA reads TGCGCCAGCAGCCGACCGACAGCGAACACTGAAGCTTTCTTT.

This clonotype was observed many times. The chain links TRBV28 to TRBJ2-1; D remains unclear. The germline V gene encodes CDR1 MDHEN and CDR2 SYDVKM. V was cut by 1 base and J by 0 bases, with 7 bases left in between. The CDR3 runs 15 residues. CDR3: CASSLSLSSYNEQFF. The CDR3 nucleotides are TGTGCCAGCAGTTTATCCTTGAGCTCCTACAATGAGCAGTTCTTC.

In regard to this clonotype: This may stem from a read error, because a much larger clone lies one nucleotide away. The gene calls are TRBV2 and TRBJ1-1, with D perhaps TRBD1 (6 bases). The CDR3 runs to 10 residues. The V and J ends lost 7 bases and 9 bases respectively, with 9 bases between them. Germline lookup yields CDR1 SNHLY and CDR2 FYNNEI. In DNA, the CDR3 is TGTGCCAGCATGAGGGGGAAAGCTTTCTTT. Encoded protein: CASMRGKAFF.

The V gene is TRBV5-1, the J gene TRBJ1-6; TRBD1 matches 7 bases. The CDR3 has 14 amino acids. Germline trimming cut 4 bases from V and 9 bases from J; bases unmatched to any gene: 7. CDR1 and CDR2 (germline): SGHRS, YFSETQ. The DNA for the CDR3 is TGCGCCAGCAGCGACGGACAGGCAGGTTCACCCCTCCACTTT. This encodes CASSDGQAGSPLHF. Full variable domain (outside the CDR3, taken from reference TRBV5-1 and TRBJ1-6): KAGVTQTPRYLIKTRGQQVTLSCSPISGHRSVSWYQQTPGQGLQFLFEYFSETQRNKGNFPGRFSGRQFSNSRSEMNVSTLELGDSALYLCASSDGQAGSPLHFGNGTRLTVT.

This chain connects TRBV27 to TRBJ2-7, with TRBD2 matching 8 bases. The CDR3 sequence is 15 residues long. Germline V lookup: CDR1 MNHEY, CDR2 SMNVEV (reference sequence). With 7 bases clipped from V and 3 bases from J, the junction kept 11 bases outside the gene matches. This CDR3 reads CASNGGGFLFYEQYV. DNA for the CDR3: TGTGCCAGCAACGGGGGGGGGTTTCTCTTCTACGAGCAGTACGTC.

This clonotype has ten or more counts. The V and J genes are TRBV4-1 and TRBJ2-1; D is possibly TRBD1 or TRBD2 (7 bases each). V lost 1 base and J lost 8, with 21 bases in between. The CDR3 is 17 amino acids. In germline, CDR1 is MGHRA, CDR2 YSYEKL. CDR3 DNA sequence: TGCGCCAGCAGCCAAGTGGGAAAGAGGGCAGGGGGGGATGAGCAGTTCTTC. The encoded protein is CASSQVGKRAGGDEQFF.

In this sample, this clonotype turned up a few times. V gene TRBV12-3 or TRBV12-4 combines with J gene TRBJ1-2; D remains ambiguous. The ends were cut back, 0 bases at V and 7 bases at J, with 9 bases in the middle. The CDR3 runs 13 residues. CDR3 region: CASSLAGSPGYTF. CDR3 DNA sequence: TGTGCCAGCAGTTTAGCCGGCAGCCCTGGCTACACCTTC.

This clonotype showed up just a few times. This chain uses TRBV5-1 with TRBJ2-2; weak D call: TRBD2 (5 bases). Germline CDR1 is SGHRS and CDR2 is YFSETQ. With 0 bases removed from V and 6 bases from J, the gap between germline ends came to 15 bases. This CDR3 comprises 16 residues. CDR3 coding DNA: TGCGCCAGCAGCTTGGCACGAGGGTCCGTCGCCGGGGAGCTGTTTTTT. Translated: CASSLARGSVAGELFF.

This clonotype appeared a few times. The chain couples TRBV7-2 to TRBJ2-5; 9 bases are a match to TRBD2. In germline, CDR1 is SGHTA, CDR2 FQGNSA. Trimming removed 2 bases from V and 5 bases from J; junction bases left unmatched: 12. The CDR3 has 17 residues. DNA of the CDR3: TGTGCCAGCAGCTTATTGTTCGCGGGGGGGGGAGGGGAGACCCAGTACTTC. It encodes CASSLLFAGGGGETQYF.

This clonotype was observed many times. This chain connects TRBV4-2 to TRBJ2-3; a possible D gene is TRBD1 (7 bases). Between the trimmed V and J ends, which lost 2 bases and 3 bases, there was a span of 12 bases. The CDR3 is made up of 15 amino acids. Germline CDR1 reads LGHNA; CDR2 reads YNFKEQ. The CDR3 loop is CASSQRPGGTDTQYF. DNA for the CDR3: TGTGCCAGCAGCCAAAGGCCAGGGGGGACAGATACGCAGTATTTT.

This clonotype appeared many times. V usage is TRBV28 and J usage is TRBJ2-3, with D hard to call. CDR3 length: 13 amino acids. V lost 1 base to trimming and J lost 2 bases, with 4 bases between them. From germline, CDR1 is MDHEN and CDR2 SYDVKM. This chain's CDR3 is CASSLFHTDTQYF. CDR3 DNA: TGTGCCAGCAGTTTATTTCACACAGATACGCAGTATTTT.

V gene TRBV3-1 combines with J gene TRBJ2-1; TRBD2 matches at 12 bases. The V gene's germline CDR1 is LGHDT and CDR2 YNNKEL (reference sequence). The CDR3 has 16 amino acids. V was pared by 3 bases and J by 8 bases, with 8 bases of the junction left unmatched. The CDR3 region has the DNA TGTGCCAGCAGCCAGTTTCTAGCGGGGGGGTTCGATGAGCAGTTCTTC. This sequence encodes CASSQFLAGGFDEQFF.

This clonotype was found many times. This chain joins TRBV12-3 or TRBV12-4 and TRBJ1-1, with D possibly matching TRBD1 (6 bases). The length of the CDR3 is 13 residues. The V and J ends lost 2 bases and 4 bases respectively, with 8 bases between them. The CDR3 DNA reads TGTGCCAGCAGTTTAACCAGGGGCACTGAAGCTTTCTTT. Its protein product is CASSLTRGTEAFF.

The chain is built from TRBV18 and TRBJ2-7; D ambiguous. CDR1 and CDR2 (germline): KGHSH, LQKENI. The CDR3 is 15 residues long. Trimming pared 0 bases from V and 2 bases from J, leaving 11 bases between. CDR3 sequence: CASSPPVNSPYEQYF. CDR3 nucleotide sequence: TGTGCCAGCTCACCACCGGTTAATAGCCCCTACGAGCAGTACTTC.

In this sample, this clonotype turned up many times. The V and J genes are TRBV5-1 and TRBJ2-1; 11 positions match TRBD1. This CDR3 region has 15 residues. Losses at the gene ends were 4 bases for V and 6 bases for J; bases not matched to a gene: 6. CDR1 is SGHRS, CDR2 YFSETQ, per germline. The CDR3 region is CASSPGTGGGNEQFF. The CDR3 DNA follows: TGCGCCAGCAGCCCTGGGACAGGGGGGGGCAATGAGCAGTTCTTC.

In its sample, this clonotype was seen a few times. The rearrangement links TRBV9 to TRBJ2-5; D not certain. CDR3 length equals 14 residues. Trimming took off 0 bases at V and 4 bases at J, with 10 bases between the two ends. In germline, CDR1 is SGDLS, CDR2 YYNGEE. The CDR3 loop reads CASSVETNGETQYF. Written as DNA, the CDR3 is TGTGCCAGCAGCGTAGAGACCAACGGAGAGACCCAGTACTTC.

This clonotype has just a few counts. This chain joins TRBV20-1 and TRBJ2-7; either TRBD1 or TRBD2 may fit D (5 bases each). The CDR3 loop spans 13 amino acids. Germline CDR1 reads DFQATT; CDR2 reads SNEGSKA (reference sequence). With 3 bases removed from V and 3 bases from J, the gap between germline ends came to 12 bases. The CDR3 sequence is CSARGVGDYEQYF. The CDR3 region has the DNA TGCAGTGCTAGGGGGGTAGGAGACTACGAGCAGTACTTC.

This clonotype came up a few times. CDR3 DNA sequence: TGTGCCAGCAGCTACCTAAGTGGTGGGAGTGTCGTCAATGAGCAGTTCTTC. It translates to CASSYLSGGSVVNEQFF. The chain has TRBV11-2 and TRBJ2-1; possible D gene TRBD2, 5 bases. Germline V gene sequence: CDR1 SGHAT, CDR2 FQNNGV. This CDR3 spans 17 amino acids. V lost 4 bases, J lost 6 bases, and 22 bases lay in between.

Ten or more counts support this clonotype. The V gene is TRBV11-2, the J gene TRBJ2-1; D not certain. CDR3 size: 12 residues. Germline lookup yields CDR1 SGHAT and CDR2 FQNNGV. The V and J ends lost 3 bases and 10 bases respectively, with 10 bases between them. The CDR3 bases are TGTGCCAGCAGCTTTCTTTTCTGGGAGCAGTTCTTC. This gives the protein CASSFLFWEQFF.

This clonotype appeared a few times. The rearrangement links TRBV28 to TRBJ2-7, with D maybe TRBD1 (6 bases). CDR3 length: 16 amino acids. CDR1 and CDR2 (germline): MDHEN, SYDVKM. V was pared by 6 bases and J by 0 bases, with 18 bases between. The CDR3 here is CASSRETGPNSYEQYF. The DNA for the CDR3 is TGTGCCAGCAGCCGTGAAACAGGGCCGAACTCCTACGAGCAGTACTTC.

There are a few counts of this clonotype. The rearrangement uses TRBV7-8 and TRBJ2-3; 13 positions agree with TRBD2. The V segment lost 3 bases and the J segment 7 bases; nucleotides outside the gene matches: 7. Germline CDR1 is SGHVS and CDR2 is FQNEAQ. The CDR3 has 16 amino acids. DNA of the CDR3: TGTGCCAGCAGCTTTACCGGGACTAGCGGGACCAATACGCAGTATTTT. It yields the protein CASSFTGTSGTNTQYF.

This chain joins TRBV3-1 and TRBJ2-7; D is undetermined. Germline CDR1 and CDR2: LGHDT and YNNKEL (reference sequence). CDR3 length: 12 residues. The V end lost 3 bases, the J end lost 3 bases, and 6 bases lay between the germline ends. The CDR3 region is CASSHGVYEQYF. CDR3 nucleotide sequence: TGTGCCAGCAGCCACGGAGTCTACGAGCAGTACTTC.

The V gene is TRBV6-1, the J gene TRBJ2-5, with D perhaps given as TRBD1 or TRBD2 (5 bases each). Trimming pared 3 bases from V and 10 bases from J, leaving 24 bases between. CDR1 is MNHNS, CDR2 SASEGT, per germline. The CDR3 extends over 16 amino acids. The chain's CDR3 is CASSDPRSSGDRGQYF. The CDR3 nucleotides are TGTGCCAGCAGTGACCCAAGGAGTTCCGGGGACCGAGGCCAGTACTTC.

This clonotype occurred a few times. The CDR3 protein is CASSPQAIAGVTPDTQYF. The CDR3 DNA sequence: TGTGCCAGCTCACCTCAGGCGATAGCGGGGGTAACGCCAGATACGCAGTATTTT. J is TRBJ2-3 and V is TRBV18, with 9 bases lining up with TRBD2. This CDR3 comprises 18 residues. V dropped 3 bases and J dropped 4; count of bases not matched to a gene: 14. Germline CDR1 KGHSH, CDR2 LQKENI.

This clonotype was found many times. At one end, the junction sequence differs from germline, possibly due to a read error. This chain links TRBV4-1 with TRBJ2-7; 10 bases map to TRBD2. From germline, CDR1 is MGHRA and CDR2 YSYEKL. This CDR3 has 15 amino acids. The CDR3 is CASSQGLAGAYEQYF. Here the CDR3 DNA reads TGTGCCAGCAGCCAAGGGCTAGCGGGAGCCTACGAGCAGTACTTC.

This clonotype was detected many times. The chain is built from TRBV7-9 and TRBJ2-3, with D uncertain. V was cut by 5 bases and J by 2 bases, with 14 bases left in between. CDR1 is SEHNR, CDR2 FQNEAQ, per germline (reference sequence). The CDR3 length is 15 residues. CDR3 bases: TGTGCCAGCAGCCGGACCGCTCCCTACACAGATACGCAGTATTTT. As protein: CASSRTAPYTDTQYF.

This clonotype was seen ten or more times. V gene TRBV10-3 combines with J gene TRBJ1-1; D possibly corresponds to TRBD1 (6 bases). This CDR3 has 13 amino acids. V was pared by 7 bases and J by 1 base, with 10 bases between. The germline V gene has CDR1 ENHRY and CDR2 SYGVKD. The CDR3 region has the DNA TGTGCCATCACCCCGACAGGGAACACTGAAGCTTTCTTT. Translating it yields CAITPTGNTEAFF.

The V call is TRBV9, the J call TRBJ1-5; D ambiguous. Germline V gives CDR1 SGDLS, CDR2 YYNGEE. The CDR3 totals 15 residues. Trimming cost V 4 bases and J 7 bases, with 18 bases left between them. Here the CDR3 reads CASSQSGRESQPQHF. DNA of the CDR3: TGTGCCAGCAGCCAATCCGGGCGGGAGTCGCAGCCCCAGCATTTT. Filled out from reference TRBV9 and TRBJ1-5, the complete variable domain reads DSGVTQTPKHLITATGQRVTLRCSPRSGDLSVYWYQQSLDQGLQFLIQYYNGEERAKGNILERFSAQQFPDLHSELNLSSLELGDSALYFCASSQSGRESQPQHFGDGTRLSIL.

Concerning this clonotype: This clone may be a read error of a much larger clone one base away. J is TRBJ1-2 and V is TRBV6-5, with D possibly TRBD1 on 5 matching bases. Looked up from germline, CDR1 is MNHEY and CDR2 is SVGAGI. Trimming took off 0 bases at V and 4 bases at J, with 6 bases between the two ends. The CDR3 is 13 residues long. The CDR3 protein is CASSYSGVYGYTF. The CDR3 region has the DNA TGTGCCAGCAGTTACTCAGGGGTCTATGGCTACACCTTC.